What follows describes a single TCR beta chain. Its antigen is currently unknown. At one end, the junction sequence differs from germline, possibly due to a read error. This record belongs to a study of tumor-infiltrating lymphocytes in primary liver carcinoma. Across the whole study: In every tissue type, samples returned a similar yield of roughly 3.5 to 7.13 million productive TCRbeta reads. Study-wide results and caveats: Tumor-adjacent and tumor-blood pairs overlapped less than tumor region pairs did.

From unsorted bulk tissue weighing roughly 18-30 mg, DNA and RNA were co-extracted. Patients diagnosed with primary liver carcinoma received treatment through surgical resection. The patients, who had chronic HBV infection, were treatment-naive (untreated). With 500 to 650 ng total RNA as template and a constant-region primer, TCR beta cDNA was made. Nested multiplex PCR, run for three rounds with slightly modified ARM-PCR, yielded TCR beta libraries. The two initial PCR rounds, roughly 10 cycles each, used TRBV1-TRBV30 forward and C-beta reverse primers. TCRdb analysed the multiplex PCR reads with MiXCR anew, one entry per CDR3 protein. The data contain 100,000 to 150,000 distinct CDR3 sequences, around 64% of them seen just once; the ten biggest clones take up 7.5% to 8.5%. This CDR3 has 15 amino acids. Germline CDR1 and CDR2: MNHEY and SVGAGI.

Sequenced input: liver tumor tissue from sampling region 3. The subset is: tumor region T3, left-lateral pole. This TCR was recovered from a woman aged 60-75 years with primary liver carcinoma and hepatitis B virus infection. The J gene is TRBJ2-6, the V gene TRBV6-5; D may be TRBD1 (5 bases). This chain's CDR3 is CAGSLDGSGASVLTF. CDR3 bases: TGTGCCGGCAGTTTAGACGGGTCTGGGGCCAGCGTCCTGACTTTC.